One and the same sample provided the 21 T cell receptor beta chains below, sequenced in a study of metastatic and nonmetastatic thyroid tumors (dated by TCRdb to 2018 to 2020). Library generation was performed with PCR. Sequenced using an Illumina HiSeq 4000. The raw public reads went through TCRdb reprocessing: fastp at Q25, MiXCR clone calling, in-frame beta chains kept. This sample comprises some 38,000 clones, roughly 13% of them detected only once. The ten top clones hold over 7.5% of the sample. Before undergoing thyroid surgery, none of the patients had been given any kind of treatment. Input material: blood. These receptors were taken from a female donor with papillary thyroid cancer or a benign thyroid nodule (not recorded which). Some clones in this sample may be carry-over from other donors' samples.

This clone was found many times. The chain uses TRBV7-9 and TRBJ1-2; maybe TRBD1 (6 bases). The CDR3 contains 13 residues. The V end was cut by 1 base, the J end by 4 bases, with 7 bases between. The V gene's germline CDR1 is SEHNR and CDR2 FQNEAQ (reference sequence). Written as DNA, the CDR3 is TGTGCCAGCAGCTTAGGACAGGTCTATGGCTACACCTTC. Its protein is CASSLGQVYGYTF.

J is TRBJ2-7 and V is TRBV11-2; 8 positions agree with TRBD1. CDR1 is SGHAT, CDR2 FQNNGV, per germline. Trimming cost V 4 bases and J 4 bases; bases outside gene matches: 9. The length of the CDR3 is 15 residues. The CDR3 is CASSYGQGPSYEQYF. CDR3 DNA: TGTGCCAGCAGCTACGGACAGGGCCCGTCTTACGAGCAGTACTTC.

Only one count was recorded for this clone. A much larger clonotype is one base distant, so this may be a read error. Other nucleotide sequences from this sample produce the same CDR3. The rearrangement links TRBV4-2 to TRBJ2-3, with 7 bases aligning to TRBD1. This CDR3 has 17 amino acids. Germline CDR1 is LGHNA and CDR2 is YNFKEQ. The DNA for the CDR3 is TGTGCTAGCAGCCAAGAGGGACAGCCGAAGGGCACAGATACGCAGTATTTT. Translation: CASSQEGQPKGTDTQYF.

By its share, this clone is medium-sized. The genes are TRBV6-1 and TRBJ1-1; D is ambiguous. Germline values: CDR1 MNHNS, CDR2 SASEGT. Deletions cut 3 bases from V and 8 bases from J, with 7 bases between. The length of the CDR3 is 11 residues. CDR3 nucleotide sequence: TGTGCCAGCAGTGACCTGAGAGAAGCTTTCTTT. Encoded protein: CASSDLREAFF.

This clone was seen only a few times. The germline gene is not matched at one end of the junction; a read error may be the cause. The chain recombines TRBV12-3 or TRBV12-4 with TRBJ1-5; a weak D match, TRBD1 (6 bases). This CDR3 has 16 residues. CDR3 sequence reads: CANSLGTGGGNQPQHF. CDR3 sequence (DNA): TGTGCCAACAGTTTAGGTACGGGGGGCGGTAATCAGCCCCAGCATTTT.

This sequence joins TRBV3-1 and TRBJ2-3; D possibly matches TRBD1 or TRBD2 (5 bases each). V was shortened by 0 bases and J by 6 bases, with 19 bases between the two germline ends. This CDR3 contains 17 residues. CDR1 is LGHDT, CDR2 YNNKEL, per germline (reference sequence). The CDR3 bases are TGTGCCAGCAGCCAAGATAGTGGCTCGGGGCTCACGGATACGCAGTATTTT. Translated, it gives CASSQDSGSGLTDTQYF.

The sample holds many counts of this clone. This chain connects TRBV28 to TRBJ2-5, with TRBD2 matching over 7 bases. J gave up 2 bases and V 7 bases, and 7 bases lay outside the gene matches. The length of the CDR3 is 14 residues. Per germline, CDR1 MDHEN and CDR2 SYDVKM. CDR3 DNA sequence: TGTGCCAGCACCCTAAGCGGGGTTCAAGAGACCCAGTACTTC. Encoded protein: CASTLSGVQETQYF.

This clone rates as medium-sized. The V and J genes are TRBV6-1 and TRBJ2-7; D possibly uses TRBD1 or TRBD2 (5 bases each). V was shortened by 4 bases and J by 3 bases, with 13 bases between the two germline ends. Per the germline V gene, CDR1 is MNHNS and CDR2 is SASEGT. The CDR3 totals 14 residues. The CDR3 DNA reads as TGTGCCAGCAGTGGGGGACCCGCTGGCTACGAGCAGTACTTC. This gives the protein CASSGGPAGYEQYF.

CDR3 coding DNA: TGTGCCAGCATCGATTCCGGGACGTTGGGACTTAGTGGAAACACCATATATTTT. Translating it yields CASIDSGTLGLSGNTIYF. V is TRBV11-2 and J is TRBJ1-3; a possible D gene is TRBD1 (5 bases). The V and J ends lost 7 bases and 3 bases respectively, with 25 bases between them. From germline, CDR1 is SGHAT and CDR2 FQNNGV. This CDR3 region has 18 residues.

Many counts were recorded for this clone. The chain is built from TRBV11-2 and TRBJ2-7, with D unclear. Germline V gene lookup returns CDR1 SGHAT and CDR2 FQNNGV. There are 14 residues in the CDR3. V was cut by 0 bases and J by 2 bases, with 8 bases left in between. Here the CDR3 reads CASSLEGKPYEQYF. DNA of the CDR3: TGTGCCAGCAGCTTAGAAGGAAAGCCCTACGAGCAGTACTTC.

The chain employs TRBV6-1 and TRBJ1-3, with 7 bases lining up with TRBD1. The V segment lost 7 bases and the J segment 1 base; nucleotides outside the gene matches: 7. This CDR3 is built from 15 residues. The germline V gene encodes CDR1 MNHNS and CDR2 SASEGT. This CDR3 reads CASTRGQLSGNTIYF. In nucleotides, the CDR3 is TGTGCCAGCACCCGGGGACAGCTATCTGGAAACACCATATATTTT.

This clone was seen ten or more times. The chain carries TRBV7-8 and TRBJ1-2, with D unclear. Germline V gives CDR1 SGHVS, CDR2 FQNEAQ. The CDR3 contains 15 residues. V lost 5 bases to trimming and J lost 4 bases, with 17 bases between them. CDR3 DNA sequence: TGTGCCAGCAGCGTAGGGAACTCCCCTGGCTATGGCTACACCTTC. It encodes CASSVGNSPGYGYTF. Drawing the rest from reference TRBV7-8 and TRBJ1-2, the complete variable domain is GAGVSQSPRYKVAKRGQDVALRCDPISGHVSLFWYQQALGQGPEFLTYFQNEAQLDKSGLPSDRFFAERPEGSVSTLKIQRTQQEDSAVYLCASSVGNSPGYGYTFGSGTRLTVV.

This clone showed up many times. The chain links TRBV6-1 to TRBJ1-1; no reliable D call. The germline gives CDR1 MNHNS, CDR2 SASEGT. The CDR3 contains 14 residues. Trimming removed 6 bases from V and 2 bases from J, with 13 bases in between. DNA for the CDR3: TGTGCCAGCAGCCGATCGGGAACTAACACTGAAGCTTTCTTT. Translating gives CASSRSGTNTEAFF.

In its sample, this clone was seen many times. This rearrangement joins TRBV11-3 to TRBJ2-1, with D perhaps matching TRBD1 or TRBD2 (5 bases each). Germline loops: CDR1 SGHNT, CDR2 YENEEA. The CDR3 runs to 14 residues. The V end was cut by 4 bases, the J end by 3 bases, with 10 bases between. This chain's CDR3 is CASSSGLNYNEQFF. In DNA, the CDR3 is TGTGCCAGCAGCTCGGGGCTCAACTACAATGAGCAGTTCTTC.

This clone was counted a few times. V usage is TRBV28 and J usage is TRBJ1-2; TRBD1 agrees at 12 bases. The CDR3 covers 17 residues. CDR1 is MDHEN and CDR2 is SYDVKM in the germline V gene. V lost 5 bases to trimming and J lost 3 bases; unmatched junction nucleotides: 10. CDR3 loop: CASSITGTGGGDYGYTF. CDR3 nucleotide sequence: TGTGCCAGCAGTATAACCGGGACAGGGGGCGGTGACTATGGCTACACCTTC.

This clone occurred a few times. The chain couples TRBV5-4 to TRBJ1-1; TRBD1 is a possible D gene (6 bases). The CDR3 totals 14 residues. Germline CDR1 is SGHNT and CDR2 is YYREEE (reference sequence). V gave up 6 bases and J gave up 1 base, with 13 bases separating them. CDR3 protein: CASTLGQRNTEAFF. CDR3 nucleotide sequence: TGTGCCAGCACCCTCGGACAGAGGAACACTGAAGCTTTCTTT. Full variable domain (remainder filled in from reference TRBV5-4 and TRBJ1-1): ETGVTQSPTHLIKTRGQQVTLRCSSQSGHNTVSWYQQALGQGPQFIFQYYREEENGRGNFPPRFSGLQFPNYSSELNVNALELDDSALYLCASTLGQRNTEAFFGQGTRLTVV.

This clone was seen ten or more times. The chain links TRBV12-3 or TRBV12-4 to TRBJ2-2; perhaps TRBD2 as D (8 bases). V lost 3 bases to trimming and J lost 9 bases, with 20 bases between them. The CDR3 spans 16 residues. The CDR3, as DNA: TGTGCCAGCAGTTTGGGGGGACTAGGGGGCTCGCGGGAGCTGTTTTTT. Translating it yields CASSLGGLGGSRELFF.

In its sample, this clone was seen many times. V is TRBV12-3 or TRBV12-4 and J is TRBJ2-2, with 7 positions matching TRBD2. V lost 5 bases, J lost 6 bases, and 6 bases stayed unmatched. The CDR3 consists of 14 residues. In DNA, the CDR3 is TGTGCCAGCAGTGGCGGGAGAAACGCCGGGGAGCTGTTTTTT. Translating gives CASSGGRNAGELFF.

In this sample, this clone turned up many times. This chain connects TRBV10-2 to TRBJ2-2; D is uncertain. Germline V CDR1 and CDR2: WSHSY, SAAADI. CDR3 length: 12 amino acids. V lost 8 bases and J lost 5, with 9 bases in between. Written as DNA, the CDR3 is TGCGCCAGCGCCGTTGGGACCGGGGAGCTGTTTTTT. It translates to CASAVGTGELFF.

Comment on this clone: One junction end disagrees with the germline gene, perhaps due to a read error. The chain employs TRBV28 and TRBJ1-6; the D gene is possibly TRBD1 (5 bases). The CDR3 spans 12 residues. Germline CDR1 MDHEN, CDR2 SYDVKM. DNA for the CDR3: TGTGCCAGCACCGTAACCGGGACGCCCCCCCACTTC. Translating it yields CASTVTGTPPHF.

This clone was seen a few times. One end of the junction is discordant with germline, which a read error may explain. This chain uses TRBV12-3 or TRBV12-4 with TRBJ1-1; D not certain. The CDR3 has 15 residues. This CDR3 reads CASRQSAGLNTESFF. CDR3 bases: TGTGCCAGCAGGCAGTCCGCCGGTTTGAACACTGAATCTTTCTTT.